This T cell receptor (beta chain) was recorded in a study of shared clonotypes between healthy human individuals. Overall study context: A donor's plate count was three for CD4 naive and three for CD4 memory; CD8 naive had two and CD8 memory one.

The germline CDR1 and CDR2 sequences are SGHDT and YYEEEE. Trimming shortened V by 1 base and J by 3 bases, and 5 bases separated the two germline ends. This CDR3 has 12 residues. The investigators split CD4+ cells into a CD45RA+ naive subset and a CD45RA-negative memory subset. Execution of the assay was at deep level. Data came from immunoSEQ multiplex PCR; TCRdb stores just in-frame clones and leaves some out. This table holds approximately 2,300,000 clones, 80% to 95% found once. J is TRBJ2-7 and V is TRBV5-6, with D unresolved. Sequencing was performed on naive CD4+ T cells from PBMCs. Subset indicated: CD45RA+ positively selected. The receptor was derived from a man aged 18 to 29 in good health. Some clones in this sample may be carry-over from other donors' samples. The DNA of the CDR3 is TGTGCCAGCAGCTTGTTCGGCTACGAGCAGTACTTC. Translating it yields CASSLFGYEQYF. The entire variable domain, with the rest obtained from reference TRBV5-6 and TRBJ2-7, is as follows: DAGVTQSPTHLIKTRGQQVTLRCSPKSGHDTVSWYQQALGQGPQFIFQYYEEEERQRGNFPDRFSGHQFPNYSSELNVNALLLGDSALYLCASSLFGYEQYFGPGTRLTVT.